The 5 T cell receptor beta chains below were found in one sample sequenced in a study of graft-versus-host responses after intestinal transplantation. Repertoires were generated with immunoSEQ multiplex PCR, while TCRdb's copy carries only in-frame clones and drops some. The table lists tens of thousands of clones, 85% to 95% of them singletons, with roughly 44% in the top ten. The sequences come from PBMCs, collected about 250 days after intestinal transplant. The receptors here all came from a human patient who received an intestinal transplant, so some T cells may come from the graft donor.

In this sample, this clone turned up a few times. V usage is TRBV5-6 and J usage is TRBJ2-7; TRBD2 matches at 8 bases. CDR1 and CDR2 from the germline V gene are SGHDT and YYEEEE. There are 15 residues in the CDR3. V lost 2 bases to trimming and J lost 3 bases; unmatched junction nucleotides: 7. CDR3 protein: CASSLVTSGNYEQYF. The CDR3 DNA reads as TGTGCCAGCAGCTTAGTAACTAGCGGCAACTACGAGCAGTACTTC.

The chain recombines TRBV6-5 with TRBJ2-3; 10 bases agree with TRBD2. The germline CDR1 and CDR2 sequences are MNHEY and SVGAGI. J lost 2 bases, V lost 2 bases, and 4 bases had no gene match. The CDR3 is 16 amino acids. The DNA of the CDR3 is TGTGCCAGCAGTTACGGGACTAGCGTTGACACAGATACGCAGTATTTT. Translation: CASSYGTSVDTDTQYF.

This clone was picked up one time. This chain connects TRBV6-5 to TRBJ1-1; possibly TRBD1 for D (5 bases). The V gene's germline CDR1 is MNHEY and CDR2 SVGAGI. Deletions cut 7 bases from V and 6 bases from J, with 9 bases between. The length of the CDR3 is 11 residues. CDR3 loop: CASIQGPEAFF. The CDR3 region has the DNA TGTGCCAGCATTCAGGGTCCTGAAGCTTTCTTT.

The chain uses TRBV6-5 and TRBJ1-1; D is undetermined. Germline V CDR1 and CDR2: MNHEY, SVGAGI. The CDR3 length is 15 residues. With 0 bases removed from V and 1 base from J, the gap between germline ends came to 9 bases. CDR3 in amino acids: CASSYSGGQNTEAFF. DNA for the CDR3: TGTGCCAGCAGTTACTCGGGCGGCCAGAACACTGAAGCTTTCTTT.

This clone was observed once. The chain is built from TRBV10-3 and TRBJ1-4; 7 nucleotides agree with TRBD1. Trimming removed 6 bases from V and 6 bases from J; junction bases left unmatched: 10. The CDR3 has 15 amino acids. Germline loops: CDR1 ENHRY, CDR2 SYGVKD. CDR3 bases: TGTGCCATCAGGGAAGGGGGCGGAAGAGATGAAAAACTGTTTTTT. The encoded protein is CAIREGGGRDEKLFF.